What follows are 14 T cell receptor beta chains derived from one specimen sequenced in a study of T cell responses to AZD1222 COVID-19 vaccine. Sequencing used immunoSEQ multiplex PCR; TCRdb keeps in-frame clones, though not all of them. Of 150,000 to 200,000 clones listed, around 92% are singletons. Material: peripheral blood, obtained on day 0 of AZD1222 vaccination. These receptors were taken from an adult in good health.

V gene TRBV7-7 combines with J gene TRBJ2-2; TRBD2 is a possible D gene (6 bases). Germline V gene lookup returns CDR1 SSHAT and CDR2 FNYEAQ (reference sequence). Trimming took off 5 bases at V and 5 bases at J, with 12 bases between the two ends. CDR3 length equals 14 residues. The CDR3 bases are TGTGCCAGCAGCCCGGCGGAGGGGACCGGGGAGCTGTTTTTT. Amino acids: CASSPAEGTGELFF.

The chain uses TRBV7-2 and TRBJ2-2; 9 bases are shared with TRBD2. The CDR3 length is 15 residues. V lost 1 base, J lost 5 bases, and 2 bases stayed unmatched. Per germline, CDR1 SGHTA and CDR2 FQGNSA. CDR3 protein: CASSLGGLATGELFF. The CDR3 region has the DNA TGTGCCAGCAGCTTAGGGGGACTAGCTACCGGGGAGCTGTTTTTT.

DNA for the CDR3: TGTGCCTGGAGCCGAAGTTATATCTTGTTTTTT. As protein: CAWSRSYILFF. V is TRBV30 and J is TRBJ1-4; D remains unclear. This CDR3 comprises 11 residues. Germline V gene data show CDR1 as GTSNPN and CDR2 as SVGIG (reference sequence). V lost 3 bases and J lost 15, with 14 bases in between.

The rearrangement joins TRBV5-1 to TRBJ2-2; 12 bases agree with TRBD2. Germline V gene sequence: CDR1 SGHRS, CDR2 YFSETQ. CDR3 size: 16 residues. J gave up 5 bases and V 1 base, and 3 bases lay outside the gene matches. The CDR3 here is CASSLTTSGGTGELFF. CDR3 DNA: TGCGCCAGCAGCTTGACGACTAGCGGGGGAACCGGGGAGCTGTTTTTT.

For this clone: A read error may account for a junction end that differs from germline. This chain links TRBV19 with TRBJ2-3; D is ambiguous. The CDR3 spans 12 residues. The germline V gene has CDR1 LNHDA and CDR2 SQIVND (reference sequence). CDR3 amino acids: CASRIGTHPQYF. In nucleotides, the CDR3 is TGTGCCAGTAGGATAGGTACCCATCCGCAGTATTTT.

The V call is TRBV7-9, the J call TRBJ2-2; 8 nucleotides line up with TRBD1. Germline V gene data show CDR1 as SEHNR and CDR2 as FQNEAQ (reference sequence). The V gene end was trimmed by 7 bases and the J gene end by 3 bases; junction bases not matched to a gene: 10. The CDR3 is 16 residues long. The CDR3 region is CASTIWTGTYTGELFF. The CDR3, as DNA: TGTGCCAGCACCATCTGGACAGGGACTTACACCGGGGAGCTGTTTTTT.

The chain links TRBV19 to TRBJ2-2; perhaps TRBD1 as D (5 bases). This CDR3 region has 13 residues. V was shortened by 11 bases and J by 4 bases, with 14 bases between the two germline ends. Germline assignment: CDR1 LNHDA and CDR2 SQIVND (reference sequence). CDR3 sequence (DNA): TGTGCCGCCCATCCAGGGTTCACCGGGGAGCTGTTTTTT. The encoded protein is CAAHPGFTGELFF.

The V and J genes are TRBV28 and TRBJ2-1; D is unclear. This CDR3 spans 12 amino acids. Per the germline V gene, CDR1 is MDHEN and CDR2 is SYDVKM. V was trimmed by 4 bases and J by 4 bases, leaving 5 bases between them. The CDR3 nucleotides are TGTGCCAGCAGTTCGCCGTACAATGAGCAGTTCTTC. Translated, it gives CASSSPYNEQFF.

For the CDR3, the DNA is TGTGCCAGCAGCCCCACCCCCGGGGAGCTGTTTTTT. This codes for CASSPTPGELFF. The chain uses TRBV7-6 and TRBJ2-2; the D is unclear. Germline values: CDR1 SGHVS, CDR2 FNYEAQ. This CDR3 comprises 12 residues. V lost 5 bases and J lost 6, with 7 bases in between.

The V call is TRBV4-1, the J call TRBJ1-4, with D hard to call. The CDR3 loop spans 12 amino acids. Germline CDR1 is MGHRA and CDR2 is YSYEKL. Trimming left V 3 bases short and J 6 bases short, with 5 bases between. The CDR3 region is CASSHLDEKLFF. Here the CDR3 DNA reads TGCGCCAGCAGCCATTTGGATGAAAAACTGTTTTTT.

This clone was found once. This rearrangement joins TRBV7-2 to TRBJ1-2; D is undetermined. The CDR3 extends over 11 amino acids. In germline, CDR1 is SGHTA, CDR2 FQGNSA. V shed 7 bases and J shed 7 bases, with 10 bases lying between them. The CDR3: CASTWELGYTF. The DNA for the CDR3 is TGTGCCAGCACCTGGGAACTTGGCTACACCTTC.

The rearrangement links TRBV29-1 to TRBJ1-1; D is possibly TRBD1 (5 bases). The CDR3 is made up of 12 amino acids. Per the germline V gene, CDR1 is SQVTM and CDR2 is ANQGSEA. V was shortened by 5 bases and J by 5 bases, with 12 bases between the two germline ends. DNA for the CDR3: TGCAGCGTTAATCGAGGGGTTACTGAAGCTTTCTTT. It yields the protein CSVNRGVTEAFF.

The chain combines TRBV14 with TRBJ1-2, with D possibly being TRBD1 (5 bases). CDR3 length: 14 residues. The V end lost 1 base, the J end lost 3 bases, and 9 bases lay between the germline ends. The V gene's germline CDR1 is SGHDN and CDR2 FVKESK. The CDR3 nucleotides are TGTGCCAGCAGCCAAGGGGGCGTGGACTATGGCTACACCTTC. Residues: CASSQGGVDYGYTF.

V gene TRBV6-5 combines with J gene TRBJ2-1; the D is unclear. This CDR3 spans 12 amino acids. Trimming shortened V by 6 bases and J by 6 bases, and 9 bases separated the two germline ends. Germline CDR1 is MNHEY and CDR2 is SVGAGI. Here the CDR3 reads CASRTTGNEQFF. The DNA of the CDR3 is TGTGCCAGCAGAACCACCGGCAATGAGCAGTTCTTC.